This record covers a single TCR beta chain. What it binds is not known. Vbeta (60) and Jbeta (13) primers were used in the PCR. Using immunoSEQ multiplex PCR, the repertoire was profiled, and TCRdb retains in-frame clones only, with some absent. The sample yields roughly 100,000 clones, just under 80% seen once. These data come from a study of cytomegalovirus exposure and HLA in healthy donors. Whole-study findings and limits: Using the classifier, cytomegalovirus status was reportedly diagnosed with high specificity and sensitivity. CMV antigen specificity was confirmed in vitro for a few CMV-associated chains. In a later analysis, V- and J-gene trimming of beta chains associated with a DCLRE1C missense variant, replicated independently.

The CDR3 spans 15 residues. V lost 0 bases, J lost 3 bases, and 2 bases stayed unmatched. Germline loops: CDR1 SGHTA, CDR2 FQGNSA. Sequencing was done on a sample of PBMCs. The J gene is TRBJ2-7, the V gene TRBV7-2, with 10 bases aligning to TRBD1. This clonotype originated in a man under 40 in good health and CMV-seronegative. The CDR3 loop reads CASSLAGQGIYEQYF. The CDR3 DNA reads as TGTGCCAGCAGCTTAGCGGGACAGGGGATCTACGAGCAGTACTTC.